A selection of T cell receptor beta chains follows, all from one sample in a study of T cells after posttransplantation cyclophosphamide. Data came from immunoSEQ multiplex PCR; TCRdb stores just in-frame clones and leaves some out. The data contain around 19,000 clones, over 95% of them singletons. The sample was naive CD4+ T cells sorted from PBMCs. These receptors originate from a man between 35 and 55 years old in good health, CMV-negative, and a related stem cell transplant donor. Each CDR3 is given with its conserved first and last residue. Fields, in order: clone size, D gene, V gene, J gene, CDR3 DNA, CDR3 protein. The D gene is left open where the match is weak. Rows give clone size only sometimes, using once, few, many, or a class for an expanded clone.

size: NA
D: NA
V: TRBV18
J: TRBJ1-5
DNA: TGTGCCAGCTCACCACTCGGACAGTATCAGCCCCAGCATTTT
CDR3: CASSPLGQYQPQHF

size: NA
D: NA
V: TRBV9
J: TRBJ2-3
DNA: TGTGCCAGCAGCCCACGAGGGGGGAGGGCCTCCAAAAAACCAGATACGCAGTATTTT
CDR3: CASSPRGGRASKKPDTQYF

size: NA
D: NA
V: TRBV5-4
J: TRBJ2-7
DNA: TGTGCCAGCAGCCGGGATCTTTACGAGCAGTACTTC
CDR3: CASSRDLYEQYF

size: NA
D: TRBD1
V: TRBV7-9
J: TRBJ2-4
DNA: TGTGCCAGCAGCTTAATGACAGGGGCCTGGACCAAAAACATTCAGTACTTC
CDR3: CASSLMTGAWTKNIQYF

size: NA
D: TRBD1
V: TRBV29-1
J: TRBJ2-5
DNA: TGCAGCGTGGGGGACAGGGTACAGACCCAGTACTTC
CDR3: CSVGDRVQTQYF

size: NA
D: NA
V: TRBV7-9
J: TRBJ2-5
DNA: TGTGCCAGCAGCCAAGAGGCGGGGATCACCCCCCAGTACTTC
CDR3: CASSQEAGITPQYF

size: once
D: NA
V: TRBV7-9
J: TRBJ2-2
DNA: TGTGCCAGCAGCGGGAGAGGTTGGAGCACCGGGGAGCTGTTTTTT
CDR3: CASSGRGWSTGELFF

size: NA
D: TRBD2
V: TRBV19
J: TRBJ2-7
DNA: TGTGCCAGTAGTATGATACTAGCGGGCTCCTACGAGCAGTACTTC
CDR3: CASSMILAGSYEQYF

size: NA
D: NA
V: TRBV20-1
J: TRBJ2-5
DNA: TGCAGTCCCAGGGTTCAAGAGACCCAGTACTTC
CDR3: CSPRVQETQYF

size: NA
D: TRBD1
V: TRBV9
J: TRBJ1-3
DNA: TGTGCCAGCAGCACAGGGGGCTCGGTCTCTGGAAACACCATATATTTT
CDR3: CASSTGGSVSGNTIYF

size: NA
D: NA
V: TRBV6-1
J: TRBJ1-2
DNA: TGTGCCAGCACACAAGACGAGGGTGGCTACACCTTC
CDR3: CASTQDEGGYTF